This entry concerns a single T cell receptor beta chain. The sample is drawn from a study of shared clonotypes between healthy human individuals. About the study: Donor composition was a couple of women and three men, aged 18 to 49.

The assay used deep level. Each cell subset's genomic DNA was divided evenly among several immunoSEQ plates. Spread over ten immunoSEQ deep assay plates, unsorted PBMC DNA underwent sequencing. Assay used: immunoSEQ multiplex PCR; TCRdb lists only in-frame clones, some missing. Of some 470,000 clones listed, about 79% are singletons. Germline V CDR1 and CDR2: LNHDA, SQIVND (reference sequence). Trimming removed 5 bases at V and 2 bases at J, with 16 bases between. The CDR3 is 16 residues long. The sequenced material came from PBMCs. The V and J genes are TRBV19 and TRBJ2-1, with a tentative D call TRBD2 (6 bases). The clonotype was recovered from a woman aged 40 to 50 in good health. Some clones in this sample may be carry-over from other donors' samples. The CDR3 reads CASSWAGTSPYNEQFF. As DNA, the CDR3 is TGTGCCAGTAGTTGGGCGGGGACTTCCCCCTACAATGAGCAGTTCTTC. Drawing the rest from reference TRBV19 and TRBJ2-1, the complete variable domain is DGGITQSPKYLFRKEGQNVTLSCEQNLNHDAMYWYRQDPGQGLRLIYYSQIVNDFQKGDIAEGYSVSREKKESFPLTVTSAQKNPTAFYLCASSWAGTSPYNEQFFGPGTRLTVL.